The text below deals with one T cell receptor beta chain. TCR beta CDR3 regions were amplified from RNA. The TCR CDR3 was amplified in a first-round RT-PCR using the HTBI primer set. TCRdb re-called the multiplex PCR reads with MiXCR, one entry per CDR3 protein. The sample has over 350,000 distinct CDR3 sequences; roughly 20% are singletons. The data are from a study of T cells in Graves' hyperthyroidism and ophthalmopathy. With V trimmed by 3 bases and J by 2 bases, 14 bases remained unmatched. This CDR3 has 19 amino acids. The germline V gene encodes CDR1 MGHRA and CDR2 YSYEKL. Thyroid ultrasound and orbital computed tomography, with clinical symptoms and serum thyroxine and TRAb, informed diagnoses.

The source of this sequence is a man between 18 and 35 years old with Graves' ophthalmopathy. The V call is TRBV4-1, the J call TRBJ1-5; 9 bases match TRBD1. Material for sequencing was blood. The chain's CDR3 is CASSHAPGTGNGGNQPQHF. CDR3 coding DNA: TGCGCCAGCAGCCACGCACCCGGGACAGGGAATGGTGGCAATCAGCCCCAGCATTTT.